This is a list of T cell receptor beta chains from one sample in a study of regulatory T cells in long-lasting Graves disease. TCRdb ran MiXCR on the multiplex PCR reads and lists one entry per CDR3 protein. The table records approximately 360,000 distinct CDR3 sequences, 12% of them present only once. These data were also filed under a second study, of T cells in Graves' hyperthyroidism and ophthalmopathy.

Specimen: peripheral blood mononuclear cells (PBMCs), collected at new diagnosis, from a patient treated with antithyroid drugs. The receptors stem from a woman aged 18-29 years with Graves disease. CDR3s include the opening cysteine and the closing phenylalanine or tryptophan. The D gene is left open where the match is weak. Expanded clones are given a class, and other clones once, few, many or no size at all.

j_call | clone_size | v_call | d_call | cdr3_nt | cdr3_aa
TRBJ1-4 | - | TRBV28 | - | TGTGCCAGCAGTTTATCGACCCGGACGGTTTTGAATGAAAAACTGTTTTTT | CASSLSTRTVLNEKLFF
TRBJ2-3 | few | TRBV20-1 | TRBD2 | TGCAGTGCTAGCCCCGGACTAGACCCAGATACGCAGTATTTT | CSASPGLDPDTQYF
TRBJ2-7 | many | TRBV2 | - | TGTGCCAGCAGACCAGAGGCCGGGGCTTCCTACGAGCAGTACTTC | CASRPEAGASYEQYF
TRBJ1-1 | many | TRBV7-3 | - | TGTGCCAGCAGCTTATTGCCCACAGGGCCCAGACGGGGCACTGAAGCTTTCTTT | CASSLLPTGPRRGTEAFF
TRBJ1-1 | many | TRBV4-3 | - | TGCGCCAGCAGCCAAGATAAAAGGGCATTTGAAGCTTTCTTT | CASSQDKRAFEAFF
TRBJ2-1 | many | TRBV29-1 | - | TGCAGCGTTGAAATGCGACTCGAAAGGGGCGGGGATGAGCAGTTCTTC | CSVEMRLERGGDEQFF
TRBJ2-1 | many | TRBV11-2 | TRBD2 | TGTGCCAGCAGCTTAGGACTAGCGCGCTCCTACAATGAGCAGTTCTTC | CASSLGLARSYNEQFF
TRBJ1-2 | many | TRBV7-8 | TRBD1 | TGTGCCAGCAGCCGTAGCCGGGACAGGGGAATCTTGGGCTACACCTTC | CASSRSRDRGILGYTF
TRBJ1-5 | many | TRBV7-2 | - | TGTGCCAGCAGCTTAGGGCAGGTAGACAATCAGCCCCAGCATTTT | CASSLGQVDNQPQHF
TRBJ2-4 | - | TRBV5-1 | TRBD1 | TGCGCCAGCAGCTTCGGACAGGGCCTAGCCAAAAACATTCAGTACTTC | CASSFGQGLAKNIQYF
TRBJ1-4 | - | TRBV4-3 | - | TGCGCCAGCACCCCAACCCCGGGGCCCTCTGGAAAACTGTTTTTT | CASTPTPGPSGKLFF
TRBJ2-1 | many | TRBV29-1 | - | TGCAGCGTTACTGGGACTGGCTACAATGAGCAGTTCTTC | CSVTGTGYNEQFF
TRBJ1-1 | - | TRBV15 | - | TGTGCCACCAGCGCCTGGGGGGGTGAAGCTTTCTTT | CATSAWGGEAFF
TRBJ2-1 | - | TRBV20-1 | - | TGCAGTGCTAACAGAGCCCACAATGAGCAGTTCTTC | CSANRAHNEQFF
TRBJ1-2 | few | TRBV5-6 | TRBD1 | TGTGCCAGCAGCTGGAGTGGACAGGGAGGCTACACCTTC | CASSWSGQGGYTF
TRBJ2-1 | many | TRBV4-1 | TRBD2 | TGCGCCAGCAGCCAACGCGGGGGGGCATACAATGAGCAGTTCTTC | CASSQRGGAYNEQFF
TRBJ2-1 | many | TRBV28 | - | TGTGCCAGCAAAGGGGTAGACGGGGCTCTCTACAATGAGCAGTTCTTC | CASKGVDGALYNEQFF
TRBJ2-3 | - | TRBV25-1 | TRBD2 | TGTGCCAGCAGTGAAGACGGGGGGGACCCCCCCACAGATACGCAGTATTTT | CASSEDGGDPPTDTQYF
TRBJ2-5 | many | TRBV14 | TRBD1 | TGTGCCAGCAGATTACAGGGGGAGACCCAGTACTTC | CASRLQGETQYF
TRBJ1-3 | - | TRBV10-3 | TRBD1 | TGTGCCATCAGTGACGGGGCAGGGGGTCCTGGAAACACCATATATTTT | CAISDGAGGPGNTIYF
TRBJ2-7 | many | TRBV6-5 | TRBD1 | TGTGCCAGCAGTTGGTCCGGACAGGGGACCTACGAGCAGTACTTC | CASSWSGQGTYEQYF
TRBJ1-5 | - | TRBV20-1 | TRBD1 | TGCAGTGCACACGACAGGGCTGGGAATCAGCCCCAGCATTTT | CSAHDRAGNQPQHF
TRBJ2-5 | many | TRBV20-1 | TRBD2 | TGCAGTGCTCGAGCTAGCGGGGGGGTCCAAGAGACCCAGTACTTC | CSARASGGVQETQYF
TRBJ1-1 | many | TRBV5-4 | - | TGTGCCAGCAGCTCCCTCAGGGAAGCTTTCTTT | CASSSLREAFF
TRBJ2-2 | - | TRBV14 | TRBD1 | TGTGCCAGCAGCCATCCCCGCGGGGACAGGACCTCACCTATGAGGACCGGGGAGCTGTTTTTT | CASSHPRGDRTSPMRTGELFF
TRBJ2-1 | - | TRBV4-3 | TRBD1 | TGCGCCAGCAGCCAAAACCAGGGGGAGAACAGTTACAATGAGCAGTTCTTC | CASSQNQGENSYNEQFF
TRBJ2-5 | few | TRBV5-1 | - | TGCGCCAGCAGCTTGGCCCATACTTCCCGCATCCAAGAGACCCAGTACTTC | CASSLAHTSRIQETQYF
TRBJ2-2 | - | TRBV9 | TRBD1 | TGTGCCAGCAGCGCCTGGGACAGCCCGACCGGGGAGCGGTTTTTT | CASSAWDSPTGERFF
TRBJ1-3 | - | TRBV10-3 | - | TGTGCGATCGGTGCCAGGGATAGTAAGAACACCATATATTTT | CAIGARDSKNTIYF
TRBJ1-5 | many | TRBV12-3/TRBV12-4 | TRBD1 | TGTGCCAGCAGTTTGACAGGGGATCAGCCCCAGCATTTT | CASSLTGDQPQHF
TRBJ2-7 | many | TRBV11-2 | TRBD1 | TGTGCCAGCAGCAGGAGGACAGGCGCCTACGAGCAGTACTTC | CASSRRTGAYEQYF
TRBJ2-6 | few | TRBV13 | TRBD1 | TGTGCCAGCAGCAGCGGGACAGGGGCGTCTGGGGCCAACGTCCTGACTTTC | CASSSGTGASGANVLTF
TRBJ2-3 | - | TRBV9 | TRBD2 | TGTGCCAGCAGCGTAATAGGCGGGGGGGCTACAGATACGCAGTATTTT | CASSVIGGGATDTQYF
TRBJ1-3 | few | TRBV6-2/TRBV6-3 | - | TGTGCCAGCATTCTAAGACAGCCGCTCTCTGGAAACACCATATATTTT | CASILRQPLSGNTIYF
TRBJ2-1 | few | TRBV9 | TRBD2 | TGTGCCAGCAGGGTTGCGGGAGGACACAATGAGCAGTTCTTC | CASRVAGGHNEQFF
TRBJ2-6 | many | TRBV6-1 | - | TGTGCCAGCAGGGACGGGCCCTCTGGGGCCAACGTCCTGACTTTC | CASRDGPSGANVLTF
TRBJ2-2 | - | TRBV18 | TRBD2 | TGTGCCAGCTCATCACGCGGAGCCGGGACTAGCGGGAGTTCCGTCGGGGAGCTGTTTTTT | CASSSRGAGTSGSSVGELFF
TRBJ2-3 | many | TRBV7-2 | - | TGTGCCAGCAGCCGAACCAATTGGGATACGCAGTATTTT | CASSRTNWDTQYF
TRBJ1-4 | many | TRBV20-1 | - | TGCAGTGCTAGCCATCTGCTAGGTCTCTCAACTAATGAAAAACTGTTTTTT | CSASHLLGLSTNEKLFF
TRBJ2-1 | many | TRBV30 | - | TGTGCCTGGAGTCGGGGGCTAGGAGATGAGCAGTTCTTC | CAWSRGLGDEQFF